This T cell receptor beta chain was profiled in a study of blood T cell repertoires in COVID-19. Study at large: Donors in the United States, Italy and Spain gave samples during acute or convalescent COVID-19. T cells, B-cell-depleted T cells, or PBMCs provided the cDNA or gDNA that served as material.

Authors' data handling: By means of reference gene primer amplification, nucleated cell counts were estimated. Measured with immunoSEQ multiplex PCR; TCRdb has only the in-frame clones, and not every one. For V, J and clone size, that table is used; D and trimming come from the DNA. The data show roughly 320,000 clones, 65% to 90% seen once. The sample was peripheral blood. The clonotype was recovered from a human donor in a cohort sampled during active COVID-19.

CDR3 DNA: TGTGCCAGCAGCTTATTACACAGGACTAACTATGGCTACACCTTC. Protein: CASSLLHRTNYGYTF. J is TRBJ1-2 and V is TRBV5-6; TRBD1 might be the D (5 bases). Trimming left V 2 bases short and J 0 bases short, with 11 bases between. Germline V gives CDR1 SGHDT, CDR2 YYEEEE. The CDR3 contains 15 residues.